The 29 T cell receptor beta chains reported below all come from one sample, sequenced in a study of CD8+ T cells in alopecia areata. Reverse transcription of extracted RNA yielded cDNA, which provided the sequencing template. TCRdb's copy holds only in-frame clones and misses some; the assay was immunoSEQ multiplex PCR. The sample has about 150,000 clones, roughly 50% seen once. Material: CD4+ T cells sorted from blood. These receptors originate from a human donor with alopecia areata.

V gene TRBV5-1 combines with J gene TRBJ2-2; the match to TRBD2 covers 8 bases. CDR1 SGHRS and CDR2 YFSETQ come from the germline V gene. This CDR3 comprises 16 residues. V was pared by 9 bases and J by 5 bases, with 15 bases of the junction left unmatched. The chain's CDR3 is CATTPSTVAGTGELFF. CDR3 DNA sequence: TGCGCCACCACACCGAGCACGGTAGCGGGAACCGGGGAGCTGTTTTTT.

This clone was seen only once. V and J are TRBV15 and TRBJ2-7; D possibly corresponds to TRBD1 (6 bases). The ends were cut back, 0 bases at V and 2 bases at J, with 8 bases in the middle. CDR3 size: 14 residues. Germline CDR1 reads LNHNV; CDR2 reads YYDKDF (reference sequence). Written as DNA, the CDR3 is TGTGCCACCAGCAGAGATCAGGGGCCCTACGAGCAGTACTTC. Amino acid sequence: CATSRDQGPYEQYF.

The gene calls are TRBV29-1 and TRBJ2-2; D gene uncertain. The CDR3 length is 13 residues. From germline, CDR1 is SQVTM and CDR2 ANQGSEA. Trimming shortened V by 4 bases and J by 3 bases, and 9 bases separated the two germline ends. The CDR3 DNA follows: TGCAGCGTTGGGCGTGTAGACACCGGGGAGCTGTTTTTT. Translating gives CSVGRVDTGELFF.

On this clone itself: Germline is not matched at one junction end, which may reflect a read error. CDR3: CASSLASGLTGELFF. CDR3 DNA: TGTGCTAGCAGCTTAGCCTCGGGGTTAACCGGGGAGCTGTTTTTT. This chain uses TRBV7-7 with TRBJ2-2; the D gene is possibly TRBD2 (5 bases). The length of the CDR3 is 15 residues. Germline V gives CDR1 SSHAT, CDR2 FNYEAQ (reference sequence).

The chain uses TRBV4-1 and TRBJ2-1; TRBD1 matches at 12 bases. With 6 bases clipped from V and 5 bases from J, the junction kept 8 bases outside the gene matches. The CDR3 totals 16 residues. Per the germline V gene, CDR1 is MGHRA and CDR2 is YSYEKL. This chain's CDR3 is CASRGTGGRLDNEQFF. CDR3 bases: TGCGCCAGCAGGGGGACAGGGGGCCGGTTAGACAATGAGCAGTTCTTC.

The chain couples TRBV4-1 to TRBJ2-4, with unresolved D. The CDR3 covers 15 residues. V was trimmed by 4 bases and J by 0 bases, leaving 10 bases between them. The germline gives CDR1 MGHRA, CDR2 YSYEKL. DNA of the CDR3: TGCGCCAGCAGCCCTCTTCTGAGAGCCAAAAACATTCAGTACTTC. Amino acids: CASSPLLRAKNIQYF.

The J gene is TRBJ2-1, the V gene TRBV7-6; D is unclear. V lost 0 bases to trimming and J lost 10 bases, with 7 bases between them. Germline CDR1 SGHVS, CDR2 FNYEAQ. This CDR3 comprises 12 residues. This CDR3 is CASSLATGEQFF. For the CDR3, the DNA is TGTGCCAGCAGCTTAGCCACTGGCGAGCAGTTCTTC. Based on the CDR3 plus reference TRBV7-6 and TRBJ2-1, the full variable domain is GAGVSQSPRYKVTKRGQDVALRCDPISGHVSLYWYRQALGQGPEFLTYFNYEAQQDKSGLPNDRFSAERPEGSISTLTIQRTEQRDSAMYRCASSLATGEQFFGPGTRLTVL.

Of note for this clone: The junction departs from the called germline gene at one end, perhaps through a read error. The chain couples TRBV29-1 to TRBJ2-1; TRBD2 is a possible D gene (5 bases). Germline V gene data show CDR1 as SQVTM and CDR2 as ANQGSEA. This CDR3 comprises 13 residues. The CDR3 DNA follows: TGCAGCGTTGCGTCTAGCTCCTACAAAGAGCAGTTCTTC. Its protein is CSVASSSYKEQFF.

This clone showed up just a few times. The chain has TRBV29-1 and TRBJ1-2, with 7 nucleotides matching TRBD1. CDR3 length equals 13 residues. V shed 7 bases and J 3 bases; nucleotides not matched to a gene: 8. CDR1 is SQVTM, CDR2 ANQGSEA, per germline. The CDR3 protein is CSALTGYDYGYTF. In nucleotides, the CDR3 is TGCAGCGCCCTGACAGGGTACGACTATGGCTACACCTTC.

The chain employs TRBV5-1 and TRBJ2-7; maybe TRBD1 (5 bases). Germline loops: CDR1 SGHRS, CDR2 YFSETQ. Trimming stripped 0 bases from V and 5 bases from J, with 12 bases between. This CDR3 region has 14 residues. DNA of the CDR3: TGCGCCAGCAGCTTGGGGGGCGCTGCGGACGAGCAGTACTTC. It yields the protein CASSLGGAADEQYF.

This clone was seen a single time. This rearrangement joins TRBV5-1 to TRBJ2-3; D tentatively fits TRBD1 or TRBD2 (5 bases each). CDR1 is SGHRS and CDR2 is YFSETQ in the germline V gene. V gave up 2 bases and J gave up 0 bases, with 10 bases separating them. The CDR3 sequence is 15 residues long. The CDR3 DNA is TGCGCCAGCAGCTTTGGGGGATCTAGCACAGATACGCAGTATTTT. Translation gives CASSFGGSSTDTQYF.

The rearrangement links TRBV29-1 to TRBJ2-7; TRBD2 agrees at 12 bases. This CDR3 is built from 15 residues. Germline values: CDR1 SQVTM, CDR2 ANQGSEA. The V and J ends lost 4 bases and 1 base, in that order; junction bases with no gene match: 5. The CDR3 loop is CSVGRTSGTSYEQYF. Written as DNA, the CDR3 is TGCAGCGTTGGTAGGACTAGCGGGACTTCCTACGAGCAGTACTTC.

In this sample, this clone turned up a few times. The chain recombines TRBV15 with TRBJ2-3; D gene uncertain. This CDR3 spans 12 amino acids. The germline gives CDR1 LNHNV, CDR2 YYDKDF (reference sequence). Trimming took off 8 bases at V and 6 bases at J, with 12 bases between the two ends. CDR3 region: CATAVLGDTQYF. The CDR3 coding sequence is TGTGCCACCGCTGTTTTGGGCGATACGCAGTATTTT.

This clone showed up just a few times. CDR3: CASSSGGAGTGELFF. The CDR3, as DNA: TGTGCCAGCAGTTCAGGGGGCGCGGGGACCGGGGAGCTGTTTTTT. This sequence joins TRBV28 and TRBJ2-2, with 8 bases that match TRBD1. With 4 bases clipped from V and 5 bases from J, the junction kept 6 bases outside the gene matches. CDR1 is MDHEN and CDR2 is SYDVKM in the germline V gene. The CDR3 runs to 15 residues.

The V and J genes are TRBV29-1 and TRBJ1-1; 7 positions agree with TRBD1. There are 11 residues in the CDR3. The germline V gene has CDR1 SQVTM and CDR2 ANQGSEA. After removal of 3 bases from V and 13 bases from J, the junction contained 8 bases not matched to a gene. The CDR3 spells CSVEIGGAFFF. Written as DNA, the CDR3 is TGCAGCGTTGAGATAGGGGGCGCGTTTTTCTTT.

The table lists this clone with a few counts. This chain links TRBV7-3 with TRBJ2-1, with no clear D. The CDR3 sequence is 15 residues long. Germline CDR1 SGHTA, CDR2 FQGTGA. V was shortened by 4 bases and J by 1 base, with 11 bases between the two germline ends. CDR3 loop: CASSWNPGSYNEQFF. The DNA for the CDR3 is TGTGCCAGCAGCTGGAATCCAGGTTCCTACAATGAGCAGTTCTTC.

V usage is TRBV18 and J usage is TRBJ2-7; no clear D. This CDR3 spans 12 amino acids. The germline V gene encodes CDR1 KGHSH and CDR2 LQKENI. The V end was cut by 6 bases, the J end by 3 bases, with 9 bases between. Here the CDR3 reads CASSRPDYEQYF. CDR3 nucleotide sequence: TGTGCCAGCTCTCGACCCGACTACGAGCAGTACTTC.

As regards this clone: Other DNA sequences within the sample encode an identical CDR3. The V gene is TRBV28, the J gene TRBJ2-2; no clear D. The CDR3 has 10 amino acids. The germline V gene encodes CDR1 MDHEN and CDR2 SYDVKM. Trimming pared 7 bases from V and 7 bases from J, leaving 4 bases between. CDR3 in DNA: TGTGCCAGCAAAGACGGGGAGCTGTTTTTT. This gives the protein CASKDGELFF.

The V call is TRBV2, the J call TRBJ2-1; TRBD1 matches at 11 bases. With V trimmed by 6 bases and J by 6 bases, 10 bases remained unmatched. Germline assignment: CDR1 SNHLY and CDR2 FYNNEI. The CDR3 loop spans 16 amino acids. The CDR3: CASSQALGTGGNEQFF. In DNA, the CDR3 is TGTGCCAGCAGCCAGGCCCTCGGGACAGGGGGCAATGAGCAGTTCTTC.

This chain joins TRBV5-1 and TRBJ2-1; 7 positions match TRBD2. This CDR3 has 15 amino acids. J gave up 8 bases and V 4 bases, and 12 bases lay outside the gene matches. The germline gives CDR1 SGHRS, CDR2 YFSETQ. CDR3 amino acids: CASSQTSDPRDEQFF. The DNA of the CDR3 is TGCGCCAGCAGCCAAACTAGCGATCCCCGGGATGAGCAGTTCTTC.

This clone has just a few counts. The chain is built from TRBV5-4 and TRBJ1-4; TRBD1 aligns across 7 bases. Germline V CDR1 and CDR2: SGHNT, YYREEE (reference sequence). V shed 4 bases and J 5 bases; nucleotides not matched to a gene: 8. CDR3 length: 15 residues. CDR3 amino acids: CASSNNRGLNEKLFF. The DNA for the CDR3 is TGTGCCAGCAGCAACAACAGGGGATTGAATGAAAAACTGTTTTTT.

Written as DNA, the CDR3 is TGTGCCAGCAGTGAACAAAGGGCAGTCTATGGCTACACCTTC. This encodes CASSEQRAVYGYTF. The chain has TRBV2 and TRBJ1-2, with unresolved D. CDR1 and CDR2 (germline): SNHLY, FYNNEI. V was trimmed by 2 bases and J by 4 bases, leaving 11 bases between them. This CDR3 has 14 residues.

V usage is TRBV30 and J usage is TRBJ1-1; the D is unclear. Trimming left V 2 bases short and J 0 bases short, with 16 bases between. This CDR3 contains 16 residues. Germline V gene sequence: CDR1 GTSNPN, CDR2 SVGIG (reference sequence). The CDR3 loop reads CAWSLNHGGLNTEAFF. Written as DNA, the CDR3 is TGTGCCTGGAGTCTTAACCATGGTGGCTTGAACACTGAAGCTTTCTTT.

The DNA of the CDR3 is TGTGCCAGCACGGCCGGGACTAGCGGGCCGAATGAGCAGTTCTTC. Its protein is CASTAGTSGPNEQFF. The chain is built from TRBV6-1 and TRBJ2-1, with 12 nucleotides matching TRBD2. The V segment lost 7 bases and the J segment 7 bases; nucleotides outside the gene matches: 8. CDR1 MNHNS and CDR2 SASEGT come from the germline V gene. The length of the CDR3 is 15 residues.

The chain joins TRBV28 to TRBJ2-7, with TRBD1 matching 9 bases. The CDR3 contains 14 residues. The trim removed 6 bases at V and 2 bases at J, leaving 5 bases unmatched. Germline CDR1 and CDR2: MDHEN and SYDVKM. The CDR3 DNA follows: TGTGCCAGCAGACACGGACAGGGGCCCTACGAGCAGTACTTC. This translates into CASRHGQGPYEQYF.

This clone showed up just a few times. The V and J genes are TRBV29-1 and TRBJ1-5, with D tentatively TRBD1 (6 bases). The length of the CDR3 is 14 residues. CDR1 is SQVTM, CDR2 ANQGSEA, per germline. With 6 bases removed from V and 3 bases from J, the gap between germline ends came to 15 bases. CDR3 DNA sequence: TGCAGCGTGGGCACCGGGACACACAATCAGCCCCAGCATTTT. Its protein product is CSVGTGTHNQPQHF.

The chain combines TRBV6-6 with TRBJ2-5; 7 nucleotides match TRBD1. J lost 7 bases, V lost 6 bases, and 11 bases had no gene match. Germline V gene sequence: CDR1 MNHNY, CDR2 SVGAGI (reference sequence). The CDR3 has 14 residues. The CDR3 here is CASRSPTGLGTQYF. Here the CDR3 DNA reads TGTGCCAGCAGGTCTCCGACAGGGTTGGGGACCCAGTACTTC.

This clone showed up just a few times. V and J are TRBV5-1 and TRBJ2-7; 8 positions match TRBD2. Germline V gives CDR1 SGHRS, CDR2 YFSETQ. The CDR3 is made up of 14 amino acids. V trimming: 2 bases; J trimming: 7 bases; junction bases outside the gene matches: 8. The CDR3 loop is CASSFGALAGEQYF. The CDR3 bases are TGCGCCAGCAGCTTTGGTGCGCTAGCGGGTGAGCAGTACTTC.

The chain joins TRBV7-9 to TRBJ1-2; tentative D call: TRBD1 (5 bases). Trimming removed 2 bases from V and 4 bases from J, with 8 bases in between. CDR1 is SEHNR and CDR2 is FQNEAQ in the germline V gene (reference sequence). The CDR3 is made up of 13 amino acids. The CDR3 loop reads CASSLSGPYGYTF. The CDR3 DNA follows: TGTGCCAGCAGCTTATCAGGGCCCTATGGCTACACCTTC.